In this sample, the clone carrying this TCR beta chain turned up once. The antigen remains unidentified. The sample belongs to a study of cytomegalovirus exposure and HLA in healthy donors. Study at large: Per a later analysis, the approximately 690 first-cohort and fewer than 150 validation repertoires shared one platform. Study-level results: There were some public TCRs occurring in many donors, but most TCR sequences were rare. Specificity of a few CMV-associated chains for CMV antigens was verified in vitro. Reported performance of the classifier showed diagnosis of cytomegalovirus status with high specificity and sensitivity.

The V gene's germline CDR1 is SGHRS and CDR2 YFSETQ. The J segment lost 3 bases and the V segment lost 4 bases, leaving 11 bases of the junction unmatched. The CDR3 contains 17 residues. The table came from immunoSEQ multiplex PCR; TCRdb's copy has only in-frame clones and leaves some out. The top ten hold 8.5% to 9.5% of the sample, which has around 140,000 clones, around nine tenths seen once. The receptor was isolated from a man younger than 30 in good health and CMV-seropositive. V usage is TRBV5-1 and J usage is TRBJ2-2; 8 bases fit TRBD1. The specimen was PBMCs. The CDR3 bases are TGCGCCAGCAGCCCACAAACGGACAGGGTATACACCGGGGAGCTGTTTTTT. As protein: CASSPQTDRVYTGELFF.